Listed here is a single T cell receptor (beta chain). As yet, its antigen is unknown. One entry per CDR3 protein results from TCRdb running MiXCR on the 5' RACE reads. The sample holds 250,000 or so distinct CDR3 sequences, under 20% seen once. The data were taken from a study of T-cell memory formation after mild COVID-19. The study's findings and limits: Certain responding clones were present in pre-infection memory, suggesting participation of cross-reactive memory.

This receptor was taken from a man between 18 and 29 years old who had mild COVID-19 (a few samples of this study predate the infection). Cell type and time point are not known. Sequenced input: PBMCs or a T cell subset sorted from them (not recorded which).

The CDR3 is CASSATEEANQPQHF. The CDR3 region has the DNA TGTGCCAGCAGCGCCACAGAAGAGGCTAATCAGCCCCAGCATTTT. This chain uses TRBV7-9 with TRBJ1-5; no clear D. Germline-derived CDR1 and CDR2 are SEHNR and FQNEAQ (reference sequence). Trimming removed 5 bases at V and 4 bases at J, with 15 bases between. The CDR3 extends over 15 amino acids.